This T cell receptor beta chain was captured by sequencing in a study of beta chain features in type 1 diabetes. Overall study findings and caveats: Shortening of TCRB CDR3s, moderate but significant, appeared in all four CD4+ subsets of Type 1 diabetes patients.

Reverse transcribing all isolated RNA meant expressed TCRB transcripts were sequenced. Assay: immunoSEQ multiplex PCR; the TCRdb copy retains only in-frame clones and omits some. The sample consists of about 640,000 clones, 12% of them appearing once. The CDR3 is made up of 18 amino acids. V lost 1 base and J 0 bases, leaving 15 bases between the germline ends. Germline V gene lookup returns CDR1 SGHVS and CDR2 FQNEAQ. This clone was seen a few times. As yet, its antigen is unknown. The source material was naive CD4+ T cells from blood. The sequence derives from a man aged 30-40 years with type 1 diabetes. The rearrangement joins TRBV7-8 to TRBJ2-2, with D possibly TRBD2 on 5 matching bases. CDR3 sequence: CASSLVAGTVTNTGELFF. The CDR3 DNA is TGTGCCAGCAGCTTAGTTGCGGGTACCGTTACGAACACCGGGGAGCTGTTTTTT.